The 26 T cell receptor beta chains below were found in one sample sequenced in a study of Ad26.COV2.S vaccination and SARS-CoV-2 variants. Treatment noted: roughly 20 received Ad26.COV2.S at low or high dose, single or two shots; about five received placebo; per-sample allocation not given. Samples were taken on day 63 after the first vaccine or placebo injection. Using immunoSEQ multiplex PCR, the repertoire was profiled, and TCRdb retains in-frame clones only, with some absent. The table shows approximately 410,000 clones, with around 89% occurring only once. The source was peripheral blood, collected in a trial of Ad26.COV2.S vaccine versus placebo. All receptors derive from a person aged 18 to 65 who received the Ad26.COV2.S COVID-19 vaccine or a placebo.

The chain's CDR3 is CASSPGLATDTQYF. The CDR3 DNA is TGTGCCAGCTCACCCGGACTAGCGACAGATACGCAGTATTTT. This chain connects TRBV18 to TRBJ2-3, with 9 bases matching TRBD2. Germline V gene sequence: CDR1 KGHSH, CDR2 LQKENI. The CDR3 is 14 residues long. Losses at the gene ends were 3 bases for V and 3 bases for J; bases not matched to a gene: 1.

This clone was recorded at least ten times. V usage is TRBV7-3 and J usage is TRBJ2-7, with D hard to call. The CDR3 has 12 residues. Trimming took off 4 bases at V and 3 bases at J, with 7 bases between the two ends. Germline assignment: CDR1 SGHTA and CDR2 FQGTGA. This CDR3 is CASSSLGYEQYF. DNA for the CDR3: TGTGCCAGCAGCTCGTTAGGCTACGAGCAGTACTTC.

The chain employs TRBV9 and TRBJ2-5; possibly TRBD2 for D (5 bases). Germline CDR1 SGDLS, CDR2 YYNGEE. This CDR3 region has 14 residues. V was clipped by 4 bases and J by 4 bases, with 14 bases between them. The CDR3 here is CASSTRTFGETQYF. The CDR3 DNA sequence: TGTGCCAGCAGCACCCGGACTTTTGGAGAGACCCAGTACTTC.

This chain joins TRBV9 and TRBJ2-7; no clear D gene. The CDR3 has 16 amino acids. The V and J ends lost 0 bases and 0 bases respectively, with 13 bases between them. Germline loops: CDR1 SGDLS, CDR2 YYNGEE. The CDR3 loop reads CASSVAPVPLSYEQYF. The CDR3 DNA follows: TGTGCCAGCAGCGTAGCGCCGGTCCCCCTCTCCTACGAGCAGTACTTC.

The chain is built from TRBV4-3 and TRBJ2-7; no firm D call. The germline V and J ends were trimmed by 0 bases and 3 bases, with 9 bases remaining between them. Germline CDR1 is LGHNA and CDR2 is YSLEER. The CDR3 consists of 14 residues. The CDR3 region has the DNA TGCGCCAGCAGCCAAGAGTTATCCTACTACGAGCAGTACTTC. Translation: CASSQELSYYEQYF.

This chain connects TRBV4-1 to TRBJ1-4; tentative D call: TRBD1 (5 bases). With 0 bases removed from V and 8 bases from J, the gap between germline ends came to 13 bases. CDR1 is MGHRA, CDR2 YSYEKL, per germline. The CDR3 sequence is 15 residues long. The CDR3 loop is CASSQDPRVNEKLFF. The CDR3 DNA follows: TGCGCCAGCAGCCAAGATCCCAGGGTCAACGAAAAACTGTTTTTT.

V gene TRBV19 combines with J gene TRBJ2-3, with TRBD2 matching 13 bases. V dropped 3 bases and J dropped 8; count of bases not matched to a gene: 17. Germline-derived CDR1 and CDR2 are LNHDA and SQIVND (reference sequence). The CDR3 spans 19 residues. The CDR3 DNA reads TGTGCCAGTAGTATCGCAACTAGACTAGCGGGGGGCCAACAGACTACGCAGTATTTT. It yields the protein CASSIATRLAGGQQTTQYF.

The chain joins TRBV5-1 to TRBJ2-3; TRBD2 agrees at 15 bases. V was pared by 5 bases and J by 1 base, with 8 bases of the junction left unmatched. CDR1 SGHRS and CDR2 YFSETQ come from the germline V gene. The CDR3 covers 18 residues. The CDR3 spells CASRAGTSGGTGTDTQYF. DNA for the CDR3: TGCGCCAGCAGGGCTGGGACTAGCGGGGGGACCGGCACAGATACGCAGTATTTT.

The CDR3 nucleotides read TGCGCCAGCAGCCGCTCGACTAGCGGGGGCGGCAATGAGCAGTTCTTC. It codes for CASSRSTSGGGNEQFF. This rearrangement joins TRBV4-3 to TRBJ2-1; 12 bases line up with TRBD2. The CDR3 has 16 residues. The V and J ends lost 4 bases and 6 bases, in that order; junction bases with no gene match: 7. CDR1 and CDR2 (germline): LGHNA, YSLEER.

The chain couples TRBV6-4 to TRBJ1-3; D may be TRBD1 (5 bases). Trimming removed 7 bases from V and 1 base from J, with 26 bases in between. Looked up from germline, CDR1 is MRHNA and CDR2 is SNTAGT. The CDR3 covers 19 residues. The CDR3 bases are TGTGCCAGCATGGCCCCCTTGTACCCGGACATGGAATCTGGAAACACCATATATTTT. Translated, it gives CASMAPLYPDMESGNTIYF.

The chain carries TRBV19 and TRBJ1-5; D is perhaps TRBD1 (5 bases). CDR3 size: 15 residues. V lost 4 bases, J lost 0 bases, and 10 bases lay in between. CDR1 is LNHDA, CDR2 SQIVND, per germline (reference sequence). The CDR3 here is CASSTTDYSNQPQHF. CDR3 nucleotides: TGTGCCAGTAGTACGACAGACTATAGCAATCAGCCCCAGCATTTT.

The gene calls are TRBV4-1 and TRBJ2-4; either TRBD1 or TRBD2 may supply D (5 bases each). V lost 3 bases and J lost 3, with 21 bases in between. Germline-derived CDR1 and CDR2 are MGHRA and YSYEKL. This CDR3 is 18 amino acids long. As DNA, the CDR3 is TGCGCCAGCAGCCATCCTAATGGGGGTTGGGACGGCAAAAACATTCAGTACTTC. It is translated as CASSHPNGGWDGKNIQYF.

The chain joins TRBV7-9 to TRBJ1-4; possible D gene TRBD1, 5 bases. Trimming took 5 bases from V and 6 from J, leaving 19 bases between them. The germline V gene has CDR1 SEHNR and CDR2 FQNEAQ (reference sequence). This CDR3 is built from 16 residues. CDR3 protein: CASSIGPGPPDEKLFF. The CDR3, as DNA: TGTGCCAGCAGCATCGGTCCGGGGCCCCCGGATGAAAAACTGTTTTTT. Using reference TRBV7-9 and TRBJ1-4 for the parts outside the CDR3, the full variable domain is DTGVSQNPRHKITKRGQNVTFRCDPISEHNRLYWYRQTLGQGPEFLTYFQNEAQLEKSRLLSDRFSAERPKGSFSTLEIQRTEQGDSAMYLCASSIGPGPPDEKLFFGSGTQLSVL.

This chain joins TRBV28 and TRBJ2-7, with D maybe TRBD1 (6 bases). Germline lookup yields CDR1 MDHEN and CDR2 SYDVKM. Trimming stripped 3 bases from V and 1 base from J, with 13 bases between. The CDR3 consists of 15 residues. Here the CDR3 reads CASSFRGVVSYEQYF. In DNA form, the CDR3 reads TGTGCCAGCAGTTTCAGGGGTGTGGTGTCCTACGAGCAGTACTTC.

In its sample, this clone was seen a few times. This chain links TRBV7-8 with TRBJ1-2; D possibly corresponds to TRBD1 (5 bases). This CDR3 contains 14 residues. The germline CDR1 and CDR2 sequences are SGHVS and FQNEAQ. V lost 1 base to trimming and J lost 1 base, with 7 bases between them. The CDR3 DNA reads TGTGCCAGCAGCTTAGGGGGGAATAACTATGGCTACACCTTC. Residues: CASSLGGNNYGYTF.

The rearrangement joins TRBV18 to TRBJ2-7, with D possibly being TRBD2 (6 bases). Germline V lookup: CDR1 KGHSH, CDR2 LQKENI. V lost 6 bases to trimming and J lost 3 bases, with 18 bases between them. CDR3 length: 15 amino acids. This CDR3 is CASSPQTGLYYEQYF. The CDR3 nucleotides are TGTGCCAGCTCTCCCCAAACGGGACTGTACTACGAGCAGTACTTC.

The J gene is TRBJ2-5, the V gene TRBV2, with D maybe TRBD2 (5 bases). The ends were cut back, 7 bases at V and 4 bases at J, with 25 bases in the middle. Germline-derived CDR1 and CDR2 are SNHLY and FYNNEI. The CDR3 totals 17 residues. Written as DNA, the CDR3 is TGTGCCAGCATGTCTCCGGACTCGCCGGCGGTGGGAGAGACCCAGTACTTC. Residues: CASMSPDSPAVGETQYF.

The V call is TRBV27, the J call TRBJ2-5; D is ambiguous. V was shortened by 3 bases and J by 1 base, with 0 bases between the two germline ends. CDR3 length: 11 residues. Germline assignment: CDR1 MNHEY and CDR2 SMNVEV (reference sequence). The CDR3 spells CASSFQETQYF. Written as DNA, the CDR3 is TGTGCCAGCAGTTTCCAAGAGACCCAGTACTTC.

The rearrangement joins TRBV28 to TRBJ2-5; the D gene is possibly TRBD2 (7 bases). Germline assignment: CDR1 MDHEN and CDR2 SYDVKM. There are 15 residues in the CDR3. With 3 bases removed from V and 5 bases from J, the gap between germline ends came to 16 bases. The CDR3 DNA sequence: TGTGCCAGCAGTTTGGGGGGGCGTCGGTCGGAGACCCAGTACTTC. Amino acids: CASSLGGRRSETQYF.

The V and J genes are TRBV6-6 and TRBJ1-5; a possible D gene is TRBD1 (5 bases). V was clipped by 5 bases and J by 7 bases, with 18 bases between them. The CDR3 runs to 15 residues. Germline V gene sequence: CDR1 MNHNY, CDR2 SVGAGI (reference sequence). This chain's CDR3 is CASSPRRLGTQPQHF. For the CDR3, the DNA is TGTGCCAGCAGTCCGCGCCGCCTAGGGACGCAGCCCCAGCATTTT.

The rearrangement joins TRBV21-1 to TRBJ1-6. TRBV21-1 is tagged as a pseudogene. The CDR3 length is 20 residues. In DNA form, the CDR3 reads TGTGCCAGCAGCAAAGCGTCCCGGGGCCTTCCTACCTCCTATAATTCACCCCTCCACTTT. The encoded protein is CASSKASRGLPTSYNSPLHF.

The J gene is TRBJ2-5, the V gene TRBV7-9; 10 nucleotides align to TRBD2. The CDR3 totals 17 residues. V dropped 5 bases and J dropped 5; count of bases not matched to a gene: 14. Germline assignment: CDR1 SEHNR and CDR2 FQNEAQ (reference sequence). CDR3 in amino acids: CASSNLILAGARETQYF. The CDR3 DNA is TGTGCCAGCAGCAATCTAATCCTAGCGGGGGCGCGGGAGACCCAGTACTTC.

J is TRBJ1-2 and V is TRBV3-1 (or the pseudogene TRBV3-2); D remains unclear. The length of the CDR3 is 12 residues. Germline CDR1 and CDR2: LGHDT and YNNKEL (reference sequence). V lost 3 bases and J 3 bases, leaving 5 bases between the germline ends. As DNA, the CDR3 is TGTGCCAGCAGCCAGGTGGACTATGGCTACACCTTC. Residues: CASSQVDYGYTF.

The V and J genes are TRBV2 and TRBJ1-2; 10 positions match TRBD1. This CDR3 contains 15 residues. Germline trimming cut 4 bases from V and 4 bases from J; bases unmatched to any gene: 6. Germline CDR1 SNHLY, CDR2 FYNNEI. This CDR3 reads CASSVRTGGSYGYTF. CDR3 DNA sequence: TGTGCCAGCAGTGTCCGGACAGGGGGTTCCTATGGCTACACCTTC.

The chain has TRBV7-9 and TRBJ2-2; unclear D gene. Germline CDR1 reads SEHNR; CDR2 reads FQNEAQ (reference sequence). The CDR3 has 12 amino acids. The V gene lost 5 bases and the J gene lost 5 bases, with 6 bases spanning the gap. In nucleotides, the CDR3 is TGTGCCAGCAGCCGTCAGACCGGGGAGCTGTTTTTT. It specifies CASSRQTGELFF.

This chain joins TRBV10-3 and TRBJ2-7; D uncertain. This CDR3 comprises 11 residues. Germline CDR1 reads ENHRY; CDR2 reads SYGVKD. Trimming took off 4 bases at V and 6 bases at J, with 7 bases between the two ends. This CDR3 is CAISATTEQYF. In DNA, the CDR3 is TGTGCCATCAGTGCCACTACCGAGCAGTACTTC.